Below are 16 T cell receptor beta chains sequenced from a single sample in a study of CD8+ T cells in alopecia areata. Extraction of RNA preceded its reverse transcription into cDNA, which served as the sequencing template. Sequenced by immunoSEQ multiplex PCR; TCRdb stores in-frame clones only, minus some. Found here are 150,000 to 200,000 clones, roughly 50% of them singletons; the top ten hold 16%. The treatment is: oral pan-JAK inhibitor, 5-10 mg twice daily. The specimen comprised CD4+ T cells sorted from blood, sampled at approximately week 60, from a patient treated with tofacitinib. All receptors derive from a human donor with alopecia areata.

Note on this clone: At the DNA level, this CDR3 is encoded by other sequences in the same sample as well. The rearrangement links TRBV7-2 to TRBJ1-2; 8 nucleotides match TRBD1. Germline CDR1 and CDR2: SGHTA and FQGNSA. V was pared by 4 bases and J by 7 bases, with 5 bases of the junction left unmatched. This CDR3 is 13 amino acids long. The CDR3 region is CASSSRQGSGYTF. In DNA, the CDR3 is TGTGCCAGCAGCTCGAGACAGGGGTCTGGCTACACCTTC.

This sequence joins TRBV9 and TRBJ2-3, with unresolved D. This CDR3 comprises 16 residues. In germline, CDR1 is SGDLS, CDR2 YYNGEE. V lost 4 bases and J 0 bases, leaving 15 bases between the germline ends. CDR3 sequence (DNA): TGTGCCAGCAGCATTCAACCTCGTGCTAGCACAGATACGCAGTATTTT. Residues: CASSIQPRASTDTQYF.

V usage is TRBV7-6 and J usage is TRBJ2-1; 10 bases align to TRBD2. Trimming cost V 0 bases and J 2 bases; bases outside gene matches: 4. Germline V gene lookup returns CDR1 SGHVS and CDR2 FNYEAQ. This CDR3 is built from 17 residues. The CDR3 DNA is TGTGCCAGCAGCTTAGCCCCTAGCGGGGGACCCTACAATGAGCAGTTCTTC. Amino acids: CASSLAPSGGPYNEQFF.

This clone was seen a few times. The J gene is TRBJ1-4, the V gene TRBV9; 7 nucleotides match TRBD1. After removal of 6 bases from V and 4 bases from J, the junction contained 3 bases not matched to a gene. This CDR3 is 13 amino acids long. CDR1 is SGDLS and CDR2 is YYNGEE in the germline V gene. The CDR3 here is CASNRGHNEKLFF. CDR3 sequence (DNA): TGTGCCAGCAACAGGGGACATAATGAAAAACTGTTTTTT.

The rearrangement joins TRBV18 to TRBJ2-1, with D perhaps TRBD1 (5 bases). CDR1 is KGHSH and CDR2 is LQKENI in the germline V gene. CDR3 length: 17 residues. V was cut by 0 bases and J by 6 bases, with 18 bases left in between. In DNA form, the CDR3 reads TGTGCCAGCTCACCACCCTCACAGGTTATCGATGGCAATGAGCAGTTCTTC. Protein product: CASSPPSQVIDGNEQFF.

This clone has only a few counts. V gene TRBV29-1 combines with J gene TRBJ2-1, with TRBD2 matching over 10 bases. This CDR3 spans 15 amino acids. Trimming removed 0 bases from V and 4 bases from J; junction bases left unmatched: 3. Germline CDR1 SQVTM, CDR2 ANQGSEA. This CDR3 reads CSVEELAGRYNEQFF. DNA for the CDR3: TGCAGCGTTGAAGAACTAGCGGGGAGATACAATGAGCAGTTCTTC.

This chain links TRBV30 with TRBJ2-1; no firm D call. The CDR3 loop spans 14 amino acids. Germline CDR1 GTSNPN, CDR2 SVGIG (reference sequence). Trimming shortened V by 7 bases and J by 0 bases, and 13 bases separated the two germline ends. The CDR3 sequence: CAFTIRSSYNEQFF. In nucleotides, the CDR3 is TGTGCCTTTACTATCCGTAGCTCCTACAATGAGCAGTTCTTC.

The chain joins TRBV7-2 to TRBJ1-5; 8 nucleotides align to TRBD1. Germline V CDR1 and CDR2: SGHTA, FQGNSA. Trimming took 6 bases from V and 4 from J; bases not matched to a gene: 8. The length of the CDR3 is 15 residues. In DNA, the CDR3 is TGTGCCAGCAGACAAACGGGACAGGAAAATCAGCCCCAGCATTTT. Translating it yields CASRQTGQENQPQHF. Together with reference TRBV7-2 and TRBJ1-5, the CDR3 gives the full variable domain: GAGVSQSPSNKVTEKGKDVELRCDPISGHTALYWYRQSLGQGLEFLIYFQGNSAPDKSGLPSDRFSAERTGGSVSTLTIQRTQQEDSAVYLCASRQTGQENQPQHFGDGTRLSIL.

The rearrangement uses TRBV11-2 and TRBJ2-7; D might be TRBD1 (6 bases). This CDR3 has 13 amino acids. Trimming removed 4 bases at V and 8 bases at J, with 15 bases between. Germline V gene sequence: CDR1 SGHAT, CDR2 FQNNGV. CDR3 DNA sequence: TGTGCCAGCAGCTCCGCGGACAGTTCGCAGCAGTACTTC. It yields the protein CASSSADSSQQYF.

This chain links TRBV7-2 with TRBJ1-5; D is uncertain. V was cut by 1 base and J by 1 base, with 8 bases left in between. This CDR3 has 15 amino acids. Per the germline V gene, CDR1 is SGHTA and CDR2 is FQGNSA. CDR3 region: CASSLVRQSNQPQHF. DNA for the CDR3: TGTGCCAGCAGCTTAGTCCGGCAGAGCAATCAGCCCCAGCATTTT.

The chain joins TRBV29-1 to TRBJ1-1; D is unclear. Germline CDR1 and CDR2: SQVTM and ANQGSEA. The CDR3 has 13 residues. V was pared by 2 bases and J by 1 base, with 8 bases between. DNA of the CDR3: TGCAGCGTTGAACCGGGAGCGAACACTGAAGCTTTCTTT. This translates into CSVEPGANTEAFF.

This CDR3 reads CASSYRQGASGYTF. The CDR3 coding sequence is TGTGCCAGCAGTTACCGGCAGGGGGCTAGTGGCTACACCTTC. The chain employs TRBV6-5 and TRBJ1-2; the match to TRBD1 covers 8 bases. CDR3 length: 14 amino acids. Germline CDR1 reads MNHEY; CDR2 reads SVGAGI. Trimming removed 2 bases from V and 7 bases from J; junction bases left unmatched: 6.

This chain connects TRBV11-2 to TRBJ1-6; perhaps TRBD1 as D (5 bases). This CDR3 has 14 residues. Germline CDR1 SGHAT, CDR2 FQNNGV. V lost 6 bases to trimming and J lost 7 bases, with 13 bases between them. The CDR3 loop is CASRETVGNSPLHF. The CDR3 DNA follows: TGTGCCAGCAGGGAGACAGTGGGGAATTCACCCCTCCACTTT.

CDR3 loop: CASKRTGTFNEQYF. CDR3 sequence (DNA): TGTGCCAGCAAGCGGACAGGGACGTTCAACGAGCAGTACTTC. This chain uses TRBV2 with TRBJ2-7; 8 bases match TRBD1. V lost 7 bases, J lost 5 bases, and 10 bases stayed unmatched. Per the germline V gene, CDR1 is SNHLY and CDR2 is FYNNEI. CDR3 length: 14 amino acids.

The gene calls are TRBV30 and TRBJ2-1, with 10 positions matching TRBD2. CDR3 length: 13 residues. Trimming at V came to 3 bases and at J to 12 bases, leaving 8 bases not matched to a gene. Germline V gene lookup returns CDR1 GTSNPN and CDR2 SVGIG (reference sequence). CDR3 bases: TGTGCCTGGAGCACAGCGGGGGGGCTGGGGCAGTTCTTC. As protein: CAWSTAGGLGQFF.

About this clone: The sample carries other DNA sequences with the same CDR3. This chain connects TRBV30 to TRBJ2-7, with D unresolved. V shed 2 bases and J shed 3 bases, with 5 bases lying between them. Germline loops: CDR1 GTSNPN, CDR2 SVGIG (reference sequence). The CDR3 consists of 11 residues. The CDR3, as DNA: TGTGCCTGGAGTAGCCGCTACGAGCAGTACTTC. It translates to CAWSSRYEQYF.